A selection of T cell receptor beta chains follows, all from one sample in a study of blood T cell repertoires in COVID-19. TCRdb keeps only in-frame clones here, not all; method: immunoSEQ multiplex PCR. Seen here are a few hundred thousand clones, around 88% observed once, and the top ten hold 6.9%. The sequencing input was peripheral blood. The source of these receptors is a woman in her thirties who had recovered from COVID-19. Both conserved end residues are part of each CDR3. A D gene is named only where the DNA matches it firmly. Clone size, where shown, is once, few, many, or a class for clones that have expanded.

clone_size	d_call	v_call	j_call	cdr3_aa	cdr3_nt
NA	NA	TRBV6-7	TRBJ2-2	CASSYSLGDGELFF	TGTGCCAGCAGTTACTCGTTAGGGGACGGGGAGCTGTTTTTT
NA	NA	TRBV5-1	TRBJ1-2	CASSLGQGGGYTF	TGCGCCAGCAGCTTGGGCCAGGGTGGGGGCTACACCTTC
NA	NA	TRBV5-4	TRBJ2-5	CASSFANQETQYF	TGTGCCAGCAGCTTTGCGAACCAAGAGACCCAGTACTTC
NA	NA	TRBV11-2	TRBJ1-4	CASSFRESTNEKLFF	TGTGCCAGCAGCTTCAGGGAATCAACTAATGAAAAACTGTTTTTT
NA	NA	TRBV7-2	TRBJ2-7	CASSLVISNHEQYF	TGTGCCAGCAGCTTAGTAATCAGTAACCACGAGCAGTACTTC
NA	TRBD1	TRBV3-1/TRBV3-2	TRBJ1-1	CASSLVGQGGAFF	TGTGCCAGCAGCCTAGTGGGACAGGGAGGAGCTTTCTTT
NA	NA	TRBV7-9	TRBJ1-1	CASSPDREKPFF	TGTGCCAGCAGCCCGGACCGGGAGAAACCTTTCTTT
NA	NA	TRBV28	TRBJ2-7	CASSTGNPYEQYF	TGTGCCAGCAGTACGGGGAACCCCTACGAGCAGTACTTC
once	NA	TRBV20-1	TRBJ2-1	CSASRGSYNEQFF	TGCAGTGCTAGTAGGGGTTCCTACAATGAGCAGTTCTTC
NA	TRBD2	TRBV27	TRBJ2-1	CASSLSNRGGANEQFF	TGTGCCAGCAGTTTATCGAATCGCGGGGGGGCCAATGAGCAGTTCTTC
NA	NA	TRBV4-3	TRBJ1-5	CASSQEVSQPQHF	TGCGCCAGCAGCCAAGAGGTGAGTCAGCCCCAGCATTTT
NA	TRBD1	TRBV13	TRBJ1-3	CASSLMTGRGNTIYF	TGTGCCAGCAGCTTAATGACAGGGAGGGGAAACACCATATATTTT
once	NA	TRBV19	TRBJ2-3	CASSARQVDSTDTQYF	TGTGCCAGTAGTGCACGACAGGTCGATAGCACAGATACGCAGTATTTT
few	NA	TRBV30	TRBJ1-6	CAWSVRRRGNSPLHF	TGTGCCTGGAGTGTACGCCGGAGGGGCAATTCACCCCTCCACTTT
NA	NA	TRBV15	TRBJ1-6	CATSRGGGGVNSPLHF	TGTGCCACCAGCAGAGGAGGGGGGGGCGTTAATTCACCCCTCCACTTT
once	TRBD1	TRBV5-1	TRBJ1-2	CASSLRQGNYGYTF	TGCGCCAGCAGCCTCAGACAGGGGAACTATGGCTACACCTTC
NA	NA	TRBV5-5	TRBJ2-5	CASSLLGWETQYF	TGTGCCAGCAGCTTGCTAGGCTGGGAGACCCAGTACTTC
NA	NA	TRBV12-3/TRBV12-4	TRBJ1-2	CASSFFGSWGYTF	TGTGCCAGCAGTTTTTTTGGGAGTTGGGGCTACACCTTC
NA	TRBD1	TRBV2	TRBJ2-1	CASSRTGAYNEQFF	TGTGCCAGCAGCCGGACAGGGGCGTACAATGAGCAGTTCTTC
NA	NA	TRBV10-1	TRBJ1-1	CASSEYEAARRAFF	TGCGCCAGCAGTGAGTATGAAGCGGCTCGACGGGCTTTCTTT
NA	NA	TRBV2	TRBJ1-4	CASSPSWAVSEKLFF	TGTGCCAGCAGCCCCAGCTGGGCCGTGTCGGAAAAACTGTTTTTT
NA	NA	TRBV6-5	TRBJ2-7	CASGPLGGGYEQYF	TGTGCCAGCGGACCCTTGGGGGGAGGATACGAGCAGTACTTC
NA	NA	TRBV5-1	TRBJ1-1	CASAPSTHSANTEAFF	TGCGCCAGCGCCCCGTCGACACACAGTGCGAACACTGAAGCTTTCTTT
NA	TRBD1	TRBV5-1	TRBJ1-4	CASSVSGTANEKLFF	TGCGCCAGCAGCGTTTCCGGGACAGCGAATGAAAAACTGTTTTTT
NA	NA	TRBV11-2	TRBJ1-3	CATPRGVGNTIYF	TGTGCCACACCCCGGGGGGTCGGAAACACCATATATTTT
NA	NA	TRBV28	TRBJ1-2	CASSFGQGYGYTF	TGTGCCAGCAGTTTCGGGCAGGGCTATGGCTACACCTTC
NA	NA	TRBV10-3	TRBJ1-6	CAISDPGAGMRSPLHF	TGTGCCATCAGTGACCCAGGAGCAGGGATGAGATCACCCCTCCACTTT
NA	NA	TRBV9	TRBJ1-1	CASSVGGRAAEAFF	TGTGCCAGCAGCGTAGGGGGGCGGGCAGCCGAAGCTTTCTTT
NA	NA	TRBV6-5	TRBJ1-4	CASRIQAPGELFF	TGTGCCAGCAGGATACAGGCACCTGGGGAACTGTTTTTT
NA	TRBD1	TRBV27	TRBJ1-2	CASSWGQGGYGYTF	TGTGCCAGCAGTTGGGGACAGGGGGGCTATGGCTACACCTTC
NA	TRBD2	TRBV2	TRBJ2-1	CASGTTEYNEQFF	TGTGCCAGCGGGACTACCGAATACAATGAGCAGTTCTTC
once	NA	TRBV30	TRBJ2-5	CAWGVAVQETQYF	TGTGCCTGGGGGGTAGCGGTTCAAGAGACCCAGTACTTC
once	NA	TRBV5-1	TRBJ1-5	CASSLVPLTGNSNQPQHF	TGCGCCAGCAGCTTGGTCCCCTTGACAGGCAATAGCAATCAGCCCCAGCATTTT
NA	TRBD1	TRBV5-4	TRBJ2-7	CASSLGTGEYEQYF	TGTGCCAGCAGCTTGGGGACAGGGGAATACGAGCAGTACTTC
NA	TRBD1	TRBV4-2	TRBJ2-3	CASSQDGTGTQPQYF	TGTGCCAGCAGCCAAGATGGGACAGGAACCCAACCGCAGTATTTT
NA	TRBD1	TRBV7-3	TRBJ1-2	CASGEGAGYGYTF	TGTGCCAGCGGAGAGGGGGCGGGCTATGGCTACACCTTC
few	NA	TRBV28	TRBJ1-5	CASSPVPGSNQPQHF	TGTGCCAGCAGTCCCGTTCCGGGGAGCAATCAGCCCCAGCATTTT
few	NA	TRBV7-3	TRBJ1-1	CASSLRGGTNTEAFF	TGTGCCAGCAGCTTAAGGGGAGGGACGAACACTGAAGCTTTCTTT
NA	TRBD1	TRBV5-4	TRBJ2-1	CASSSGTEAYNEQFF	TGTGCCAGCAGCTCCGGGACAGAGGCTTACAATGAGCAGTTCTTC
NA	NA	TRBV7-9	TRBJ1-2	CASSTGGYGYGYTF	TGTGCCAGCAGCACCGGGGGGTATGGATATGGCTACACCTTC
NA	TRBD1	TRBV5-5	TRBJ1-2	CASRAGQLNYGYTF	TGTGCCAGCAGGGCGGGACAGCTTAACTATGGCTACACCTTC
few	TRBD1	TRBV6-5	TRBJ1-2	CASSYDRGYGYTF	TGTGCCAGCAGTTACGACAGGGGGTATGGCTACACCTTC
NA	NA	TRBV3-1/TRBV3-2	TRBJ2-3	CASSQDLRALTDTQYF	TGTGCCAGCAGCCAAGATCTCAGGGCCCTCACAGATACGCAGTATTTT
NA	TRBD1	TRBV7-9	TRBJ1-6	CASSLVGQAGSPLHF	TGTGCCAGCAGCTTAGTTGGACAGGCAGGTTCACCCCTCCACTTT
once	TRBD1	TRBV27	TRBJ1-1	CASSSQGQGAEAFF	TGTGCCAGCAGTTCTCAGGGACAGGGGGCTGAAGCTTTCTTT
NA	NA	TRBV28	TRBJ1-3	CASSFGSGNTIYF	TGTGCCAGCAGTTTCGGCTCTGGAAACACCATATATTTT
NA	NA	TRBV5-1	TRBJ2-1	CASSLVSSLSYNEQFF	TGCGCCAGCAGCTTGGTGTCGAGTCTATCCTACAATGAGCAGTTCTTC
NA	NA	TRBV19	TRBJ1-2	CASKRREIYGYTF	TGTGCCAGTAAGCGGCGTGAGATCTATGGCTACACCTTC
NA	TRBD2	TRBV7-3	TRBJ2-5	CASSPGLAGGSQETQYF	TGTGCCAGCAGCCCGGGACTAGCGGGGGGTTCACAAGAGACCCAGTACTTC
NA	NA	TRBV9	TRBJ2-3	CASSVEDREGSTDTQYF	TGTGCCAGCAGCGTAGAGGACAGGGAGGGAAGCACAGATACGCAGTATTTT
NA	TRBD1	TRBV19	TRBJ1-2	CASRYIAQGADGYTF	TGTGCCAGTAGATATATAGCACAGGGGGCTGATGGCTACACCTTC
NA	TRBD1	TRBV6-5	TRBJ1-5	CASSRDRGDQPQHF	TGTGCCAGCAGCAGGGACAGGGGGGATCAGCCCCAGCATTTT
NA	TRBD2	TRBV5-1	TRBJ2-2	CASSFGGATGELFF	TGCGCCAGCAGCTTCGGGGGGGCCACCGGGGAGCTGTTTTTT
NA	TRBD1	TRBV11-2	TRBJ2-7	CASMKTRTGISYEQYF	TGTGCCAGCATGAAAACCCGGACAGGTATATCCTACGAGCAGTACTTC
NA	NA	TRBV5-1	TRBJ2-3	CASSLRTVTDTQYF	TGCGCCAGCAGCCTTAGGACAGTCACAGATACGCAGTATTTT
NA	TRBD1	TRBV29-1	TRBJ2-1	CSASDRASYNEQFF	TGCAGCGCCTCGGACAGGGCTTCCTACAATGAGCAGTTCTTC
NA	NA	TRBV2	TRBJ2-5	CASSNQGRQETQYF	TGTGCCAGCAGTAATCAGGGTAGGCAAGAGACCCAGTACTTC
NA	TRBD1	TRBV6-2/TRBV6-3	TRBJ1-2	CASSPGQGAGYGYTF	TGTGCCAGCAGTCCCGGACAGGGGGCCGGCTATGGCTACACCTTC
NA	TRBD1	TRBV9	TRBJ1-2	CASSPTGTGGAGPLGYTF	TGTGCCAGCAGCCCCACCGGGACAGGGGGCGCGGGGCCACTTGGCTACACCTTC
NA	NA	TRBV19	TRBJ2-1	CASGWGLYNEQFF	TGTGCCAGTGGCTGGGGACTCTACAATGAGCAGTTCTTC